Listed below are T cell receptor beta chains from one sample, sequenced in a study of T cell repertoires in cytomegalovirus infection. MiXCR, applied by TCRdb to the reads, yields one record per CDR3 protein. This sample has around 58,000 distinct CDR3 sequences, with roughly 21% found just once. These receptors' targets are unknown. Sample: CD8+ T cells from cultured PBMCs, taken from culture after CMV antigen stimulation. These receptors were collected from a human donor in good health (CMV status not recorded). Some clones in this sample may be carry-over from other donors' samples. CDR3s include the opening cysteine and the closing phenylalanine or tryptophan. The D gene is left open where the match is weak. The size of a clone is reported for some rows only, either as once, few or many, or as a class for expanded clones.

j_call: TRBJ1-6; v_call: TRBV7-4; clone_size: once; cdr3_length: 15; d_call: TRBD1; cdr3_nt: TGTGCCAACAGGCCGAGGGACAGGGGGAATTCACCCCTCCACTTT; cdr3_aa: CANRPRDRGNSPLHF
j_call: TRBJ2-3; v_call: TRBV7-2; clone_size: NA; cdr3_length: 16; d_call: TRBD1; cdr3_nt: TGTGCCAGCAGCCCTTCCGGGACAGGGGTTTTAGATACGCAGTATTTT; cdr3_aa: CASSPSGTGVLDTQYF
j_call: TRBJ2-1; v_call: TRBV28; clone_size: NA; cdr3_length: 14; d_call: TRBD2; cdr3_nt: TGTGCCAGCAGTTTTAGCGGGGGGGGGAATGAGCAGTTCTTC; cdr3_aa: CASSFSGGGNEQFF
j_call: TRBJ1-1; v_call: TRBV12-3/TRBV12-4; clone_size: NA; cdr3_length: 15; d_call: NA; cdr3_nt: TGTGCCAGCAGGTCACAGGGTGGGGCGAACACTGAAGCTTTCTTT; cdr3_aa: CASRSQGGANTEAFF
j_call: TRBJ2-5; v_call: TRBV27; clone_size: NA; cdr3_length: 16; d_call: NA; cdr3_nt: TGTGCCAGCAGTTTATCTCGGACGGGGAACCAAGAGACCCAGTACTTC; cdr3_aa: CASSLSRTGNQETQYF
j_call: TRBJ1-2; v_call: TRBV7-2; clone_size: NA; cdr3_length: 14; d_call: NA; cdr3_nt: TGTGCCAGCAGCTTAGATCCGGGGGCGTGGGGCTACACCTTC; cdr3_aa: CASSLDPGAWGYTF
j_call: TRBJ1-5; v_call: TRBV7-6; clone_size: few; cdr3_length: 13; d_call: NA; cdr3_nt: TGTGCCAGCAGCCCCGGCAGAGGCCAGCCCCAGCATTTT; cdr3_aa: CASSPGRGQPQHF
j_call: TRBJ1-5; v_call: TRBV27; clone_size: NA; cdr3_length: 16; d_call: NA; cdr3_nt: TGTGCCAGCAGTTTATACTCAGGGGCGGCTTACCAGCCCCAGCATTTT; cdr3_aa: CASSLYSGAAYQPQHF
j_call: TRBJ2-4; v_call: TRBV7-8; clone_size: few; cdr3_length: 12; d_call: NA; cdr3_nt: TGTGCCAGCAGCTTGGAGGGAAACATTCAGTACTTC; cdr3_aa: CASSLEGNIQYF
j_call: TRBJ2-3; v_call: TRBV7-2; clone_size: few; cdr3_length: 15; d_call: NA; cdr3_nt: TGTGCCAGCAGCTTAGGGGCAGGGGCGACAGATACGCAGTATTTT; cdr3_aa: CASSLGAGATDTQYF
j_call: TRBJ2-1; v_call: TRBV18; clone_size: NA; cdr3_length: 15; d_call: TRBD1; cdr3_nt: TGTGCCAGCTCACCCCGGGACAGGGGGCTGTATGAGCAGTTCTTC; cdr3_aa: CASSPRDRGLYEQFF
j_call: TRBJ1-1; v_call: TRBV7-3; clone_size: few; cdr3_length: 13; d_call: NA; cdr3_nt: TGTGCCAGCAGCTTAAGTAGGGCAAGGGTGGCTTTCTTT; cdr3_aa: CASSLSRARVAFF
j_call: TRBJ1-5; v_call: TRBV4-1; clone_size: few; cdr3_length: 15; d_call: NA; cdr3_nt: TGCGCCAGCAGCCAAGGAGAAAGCTTCAATCAGCCCCAGCATTTT; cdr3_aa: CASSQGESFNQPQHF
j_call: TRBJ1-1; v_call: TRBV6-5; clone_size: NA; cdr3_length: 13; d_call: TRBD1; cdr3_nt: TGTGCCAGCAGGAGACAGGGACCCACTGAAGCTTTCTTT; cdr3_aa: CASRRQGPTEAFF
j_call: TRBJ1-4; v_call: TRBV7-8; clone_size: few; cdr3_length: 13; d_call: NA; cdr3_nt: TGTGCCAGCAGCGAGTATGGGTTGGAAAAACTGTTTTTT; cdr3_aa: CASSEYGLEKLFF
j_call: TRBJ2-7; v_call: TRBV7-6; clone_size: NA; cdr3_length: 17; d_call: TRBD1; cdr3_nt: TGTGCCAGCAGCTTAAAACACCCTCAGGGGGTTTCGTCCGAGCAGTACTTC; cdr3_aa: CASSLKHPQGVSSEQYF
j_call: TRBJ1-1; v_call: TRBV28; clone_size: few; cdr3_length: 15; d_call: NA; cdr3_nt: TGTGCCAGCAGTTTCCCCCGAAAGGTACACACTGAAGCTTTCTTT; cdr3_aa: CASSFPRKVHTEAFF
j_call: TRBJ1-2; v_call: TRBV6-8; clone_size: few; cdr3_length: 13; d_call: NA; cdr3_nt: TGTGCCAGCAGCCCCGCGACGCTCTATGGCTACACCTTC; cdr3_aa: CASSPATLYGYTF
j_call: TRBJ2-3; v_call: TRBV12-3/TRBV12-4; clone_size: NA; cdr3_length: 13; d_call: NA; cdr3_nt: TGTGCCAGCAGTTTAGGGGGGGCAGATACGCAGTATTTT; cdr3_aa: CASSLGGADTQYF
j_call: TRBJ2-3; v_call: TRBV7-6; clone_size: few; cdr3_length: 16; d_call: TRBD1; cdr3_nt: TGTGCCAGCAGCTCACCGGGACAGGGGGCAACAGATACGCAGTATTTT; cdr3_aa: CASSSPGQGATDTQYF
j_call: TRBJ2-5; v_call: TRBV7-6; clone_size: NA; cdr3_length: 14; d_call: TRBD2; cdr3_nt: TGTGCCAGCAGGCGAGGCGGGGGGCAAGAGACCCAGTACTTC; cdr3_aa: CASRRGGGQETQYF
j_call: TRBJ2-7; v_call: TRBV7-2; clone_size: few; cdr3_length: 13; d_call: TRBD2; cdr3_nt: TGTGCCAGCAGCTGGGGGGGGGGACGGGAGCAGTACTTC; cdr3_aa: CASSWGGGREQYF
j_call: TRBJ1-2; v_call: TRBV7-9; clone_size: few; cdr3_length: 19; d_call: TRBD1; cdr3_nt: TGTGCCAGCAGCTTCGAACAGGGGGCAGTAGAAAGGTCTAACTATGGCTACACCTTC; cdr3_aa: CASSFEQGAVERSNYGYTF
j_call: TRBJ1-1; v_call: TRBV6-2/TRBV6-3; clone_size: few; cdr3_length: 15; d_call: NA; cdr3_nt: TGTGCCAGCAGTAGGGACCGATTCTTAAACACTGAAGCTTTCTTT; cdr3_aa: CASSRDRFLNTEAFF
j_call: TRBJ2-5; v_call: TRBV6-6; clone_size: NA; cdr3_length: 14; d_call: NA; cdr3_nt: TGTGCCAGCAGTTACTTACCATCTCAAGAGACCCAGTACTTC; cdr3_aa: CASSYLPSQETQYF
j_call: TRBJ2-2; v_call: TRBV7-9; clone_size: few; cdr3_length: 15; d_call: TRBD1; cdr3_nt: TGTGCCAGCAGTGACCCGGGACAGGCCCTTGGGGAGCTGTTTTTT; cdr3_aa: CASSDPGQALGELFF
j_call: TRBJ2-7; v_call: TRBV12-3/TRBV12-4; clone_size: few; cdr3_length: 13; d_call: NA; cdr3_nt: TGTGCCAGCAGTTTCGGAGACTCCTACGAGCAGTACTTC; cdr3_aa: CASSFGDSYEQYF
j_call: TRBJ2-5; v_call: TRBV10-3; clone_size: NA; cdr3_length: 16; d_call: NA; cdr3_nt: TGTGCCATCAACGATGGACCGGGACGGCCACAAGAGACCCAGTACTTC; cdr3_aa: CAINDGPGRPQETQYF
j_call: TRBJ1-1; v_call: TRBV7-2; clone_size: NA; cdr3_length: 14; d_call: NA; cdr3_nt: TGTGCCAGCAGCTTACCCGGCCAGCGGACTGAAGCTTTCTTT; cdr3_aa: CASSLPGQRTEAFF
j_call: TRBJ2-7; v_call: TRBV7-2; clone_size: few; cdr3_length: 13; d_call: NA; cdr3_nt: TGTGCCAGCAGCTTAGACGGATTCTACGAGCAGTACTTC; cdr3_aa: CASSLDGFYEQYF
j_call: TRBJ2-1; v_call: TRBV7-2; clone_size: few; cdr3_length: 18; d_call: TRBD2; cdr3_nt: TGTGCCAGCAGCTTAACGACTAGCGGGGGCTCACTATACAATGAGCAGTTCTTC; cdr3_aa: CASSLTTSGGSLYNEQFF
j_call: TRBJ2-7; v_call: TRBV27; clone_size: few; cdr3_length: 14; d_call: TRBD2; cdr3_nt: TGTGCCAGCAGTACCGGAGCGGGAAGCTACGAGCAGTACTTC; cdr3_aa: CASSTGAGSYEQYF
j_call: TRBJ1-1; v_call: TRBV12-3/TRBV12-4; clone_size: NA; cdr3_length: 14; d_call: TRBD1; cdr3_nt: TGTGCCAGCAGCCTGACAGGGACCCACACTGAAGCTTTCTTT; cdr3_aa: CASSLTGTHTEAFF
j_call: TRBJ2-2; v_call: TRBV4-3; clone_size: NA; cdr3_length: 15; d_call: NA; cdr3_nt: TGCGCCAGCAGCCAATGGGGGAGGCACACCGGGGAGCTGTTTTTT; cdr3_aa: CASSQWGRHTGELFF
j_call: TRBJ2-1; v_call: TRBV4-1; clone_size: NA; cdr3_length: 16; d_call: NA; cdr3_nt: TGCGCCAGCAGCCGTTCCTCGGACACTAGGTACAATGAGCAGTTCTTC; cdr3_aa: CASSRSSDTRYNEQFF